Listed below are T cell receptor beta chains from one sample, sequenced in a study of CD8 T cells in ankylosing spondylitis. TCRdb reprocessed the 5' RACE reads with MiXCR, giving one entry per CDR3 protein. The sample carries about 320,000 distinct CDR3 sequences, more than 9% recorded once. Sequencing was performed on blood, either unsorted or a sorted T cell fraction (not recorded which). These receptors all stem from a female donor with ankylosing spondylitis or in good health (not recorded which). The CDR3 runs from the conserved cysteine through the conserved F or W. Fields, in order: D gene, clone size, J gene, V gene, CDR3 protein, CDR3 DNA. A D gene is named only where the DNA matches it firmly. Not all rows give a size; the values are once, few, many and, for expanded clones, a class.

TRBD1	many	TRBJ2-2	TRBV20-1	CSARLGQANTGELFF	TGCAGTGCTAGACTAGGACAGGCGAACACCGGGGAGCTGTTTTTT
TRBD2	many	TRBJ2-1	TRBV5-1	CASSSNPGLAGILSYNEQFF	TGCGCCAGCAGCTCCAACCCGGGACTAGCGGGGATTCTCTCCTACAATGAGCAGTTCTTC
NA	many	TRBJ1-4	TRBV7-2	CASSLISQGLELFF	TGTGCCAGCAGCTTAATTTCCCAGGGGTTGGAACTGTTTTTT
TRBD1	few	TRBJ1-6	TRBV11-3	CASSSGQGSNSPLHF	TGTGCCAGCAGCTCCGGACAGGGGTCTAATTCACCCCTCCACTTT
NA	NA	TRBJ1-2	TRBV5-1	CASSLNSDSYGYTF	TGCGCCAGCAGCTTGAATTCGGATTCCTATGGCTACACCTTC
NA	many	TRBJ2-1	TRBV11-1	CASSLVAFGQASEQFF	TGTGCCAGCAGCTTAGTAGCCTTCGGGCAGGCGAGTGAGCAGTTCTTC
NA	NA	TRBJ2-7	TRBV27	CASSFQTSGYEQYF	TGTGCCAGCAGTTTTCAGACTAGTGGGTACGAGCAGTACTTC
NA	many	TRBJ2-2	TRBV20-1	CSAQKGSSRNTGELFF	TGCAGTGCCCAAAAGGGGTCTAGCCGGAACACCGGGGAGCTGTTTTTT
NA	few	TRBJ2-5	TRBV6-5	CASSSLAAQETQYF	TGTGCCAGCAGTTCCTTAGCTGCTCAGGAGACCCAGTACTTC
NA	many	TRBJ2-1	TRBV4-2	CASSRNNGNEQFF	TGTGCCAGCAGCCGAAACAACGGGAATGAGCAGTTCTTC
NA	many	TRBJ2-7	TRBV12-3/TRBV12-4	CASSLLSYEQYF	TGTGCCAGCAGCCTACTATCGTACGAGCAGTACTTC
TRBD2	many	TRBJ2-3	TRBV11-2	CASSLGLAGITDTQYF	TGTGCCAGCAGCCTCGGACTAGCGGGGATCACAGATACGCAGTATTTT
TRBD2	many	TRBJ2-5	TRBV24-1	CAIQGTSGQETQYF	TGTGCCATCCAGGGGACTAGCGGTCAAGAGACCCAGTACTTC
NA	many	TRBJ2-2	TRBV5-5	CASSLIGTGTGELFF	TGTGCCAGCAGCTTGATAGGGACGGGCACCGGGGAGCTGTTTTTT
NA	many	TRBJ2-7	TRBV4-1	CASSRTTVYEQYF	TGCGCCAGCAGCCGGACGACAGTCTACGAGCAGTACTTC
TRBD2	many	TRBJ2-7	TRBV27	CATKTSRYEQYF	TGTGCCACAAAGACTAGCAGATACGAGCAGTACTTC
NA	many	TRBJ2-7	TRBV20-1	CSARSYRVGQYF	TGCAGTGCTAGATCCTACCGGGTAGGGCAGTACTTC
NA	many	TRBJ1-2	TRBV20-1	CSAPRPGANYGYTF	TGCAGTGCACCCCGGCCAGGGGCTAACTATGGCTACACCTTC
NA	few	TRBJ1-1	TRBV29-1	CSVREGNIQTEAFF	TGCAGCGTTCGAGAGGGGAATATACAAACTGAAGCTTTCTTT
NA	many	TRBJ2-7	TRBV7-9	CASSLTGRYEQYF	TGTGCCAGCAGCTTAACAGGACGCTACGAGCAGTACTTC
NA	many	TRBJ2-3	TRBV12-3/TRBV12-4	CASRGGDDTQYF	TGTGCCAGCAGAGGCGGGGATGATACGCAGTATTTT
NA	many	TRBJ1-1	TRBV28	CASSPRDEHTEAFF	TGTGCCAGTAGTCCTAGGGACGAGCACACTGAAGCTTTCTTT
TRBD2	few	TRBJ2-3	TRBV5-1	CASSPRAGAGRADTQYF	TGCGCCAGCAGCCCCCGAGCGGGAGCGGGAAGAGCGGATACGCAGTATTTT
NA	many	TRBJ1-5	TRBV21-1	CASSKEHEQRNQPQHF	TGTGCCAGCAGCAAAGAGCATGAACAACGCAATCAGCCCCAGCATTTT
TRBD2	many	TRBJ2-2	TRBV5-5	CASSPWAGGDYTGELFF	TGTGCCAGCAGCCCATGGGCCGGGGGGGACTACACCGGGGAGCTGTTTTTT
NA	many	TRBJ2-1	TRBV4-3	CASSQDGLADNEQFF	TGCGCCAGCAGCCAAGACGGGCTAGCCGACAATGAGCAGTTCTTC
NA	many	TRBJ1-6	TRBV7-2	CASSSRPPSSYNSPLHF	TGTGCCAGCAGCTCCCGACCGCCGAGCTCCTATAATTCACCCCTCCACTTT
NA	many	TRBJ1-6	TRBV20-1	CSASIRTRGSPLHF	TGCAGTGCTAGTATTCGGACAAGGGGTTCACCCCTCCACTTT
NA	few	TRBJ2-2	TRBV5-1	CASNPTVNTGELFF	TGCGCCAGCAACCCGACGGTGAACACCGGGGAGCTGTTTTTT
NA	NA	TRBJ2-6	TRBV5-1	CASSLAKFLRTGANVLTF	TGCGCCAGCAGCTTGGCCAAGTTTCTCCGTACTGGGGCCAACGTCCTGACTTTC
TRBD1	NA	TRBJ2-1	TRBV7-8	CASTSPGQGGYEQFF	TGTGCCAGCACCTCTCCGGGACAGGGGGGATATGAGCAGTTCTTC
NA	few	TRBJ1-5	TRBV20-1	CSASPLGSGNQPQHF	TGCAGTGCTAGTCCCCTCGGGTCGGGCAATCAGCCCCAGCATTTT
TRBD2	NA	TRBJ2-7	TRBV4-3	CASSQGLVREGSYEQYF	TGCGCCAGCAGCCAAGGACTCGTCCGGGAGGGCTCCTACGAGCAGTACTTC
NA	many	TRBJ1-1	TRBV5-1	CASSFLLNTEAFF	TGCGCCAGCAGCTTCCTCCTGAACACTGAAGCTTTCTTT
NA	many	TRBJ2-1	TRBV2	CASSGDQLYNEQFF	TGTGCCAGCAGTGGGGACCAGCTATACAATGAGCAGTTCTTC
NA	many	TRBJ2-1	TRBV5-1	CASSSEGGAYNEQFF	TGCGCCAGCAGCTCAGAGGGGGGGGCCTACAATGAGCAGTTCTTC
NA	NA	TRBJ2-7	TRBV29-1	CSVRSDHEQYF	TGCAGCGTGAGATCGGACCACGAGCAGTACTTC
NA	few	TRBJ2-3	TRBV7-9	CASSKTGGAGDTQYF	TGTGCCAGCAGCAAGACGGGGGGCGCCGGAGATACGCAGTATTTT
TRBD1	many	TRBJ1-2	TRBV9	CASTPLGQGVSNYGYTF	TGTGCCAGCACGCCATTGGGACAGGGAGTATCTAACTATGGCTACACCTTC
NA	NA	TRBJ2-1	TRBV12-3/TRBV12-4	CASSPLVHEQFF	TGTGCCAGCAGTCCACTAGTCCATGAGCAGTTCTTC
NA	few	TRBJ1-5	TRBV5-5	CASSLGQPNQPQHF	TGTGCCAGCAGCCTTGGACAGCCGAATCAGCCCCAGCATTTT
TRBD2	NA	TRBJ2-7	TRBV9	CASSEGVTSGYEQYF	TGTGCCAGCAGTGAGGGGGTGACTAGCGGGTACGAGCAGTACTTC
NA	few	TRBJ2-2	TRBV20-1	CSANGQLNTGELFF	TGCAGTGCTAACGGACAGTTGAACACCGGGGAGCTGTTTTTT
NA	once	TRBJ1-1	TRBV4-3	CASSQEQGVAFF	TGCGCCAGCAGCCAAGAACAGGGAGTAGCTTTCTTT
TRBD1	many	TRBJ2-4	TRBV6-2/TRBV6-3	CAAGGRLAKNIQYF	TGTGCCGCAGGGGGACGTCTAGCCAAAAACATTCAGTACTTC
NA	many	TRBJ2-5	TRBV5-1	CASSPQGNQETQYF	TGCGCCAGCTCTCCTCAGGGTAACCAAGAGACCCAGTACTTC
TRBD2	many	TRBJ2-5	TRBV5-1	CASSPGLAGGLGSRGETQYF	TGCGCCAGCAGCCCAGGACTAGCGGGAGGATTAGGGAGTAGAGGAGAGACCCAGTACTTC
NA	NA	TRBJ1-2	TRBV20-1	CSARDLIWQNYGYTF	TGCAGTGCTAGAGATCTCATTTGGCAGAACTATGGCTACACCTTC
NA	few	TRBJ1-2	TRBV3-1	CACSQDHGGARGYTF	TGTGCCTGCAGCCAAGATCATGGGGGGGCCCGTGGCTACACCTTC
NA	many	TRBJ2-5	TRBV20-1	CSALFPTEETQYF	TGCAGTGCTCTTTTTCCCACGGAAGAGACCCAGTACTTC
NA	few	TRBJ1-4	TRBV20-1	CCARDLRAEGFNEKLFF	TGCTGTGCTAGAGATCTAAGGGCGGAGGGTTTTAATGAAAAACTGTTTTTT
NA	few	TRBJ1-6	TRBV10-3	CAISESPGDSPLHF	TGTGCCATCAGTGAGAGTCCCGGGGATTCACCCCTCCACTTT
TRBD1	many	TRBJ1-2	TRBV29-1	CSVTGPGTANYGYTF	TGCAGCGTCACTGGGCCGGGGACAGCGAACTATGGCTACACCTTC
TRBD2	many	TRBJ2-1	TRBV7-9	CASSLMGLASSYNEQFF	TGTGCCAGCAGCTTAATGGGACTAGCGTCATCCTACAATGAGCAGTTCTTC
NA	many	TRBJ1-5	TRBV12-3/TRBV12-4	CASSFGSLSLGQPQHF	TGTGCCAGCAGTTTTGGGTCCCTAAGCTTGGGTCAGCCCCAGCATTTT
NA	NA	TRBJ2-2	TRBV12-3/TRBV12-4	CASRFDGTGELFF	TGTGCCAGCAGATTCGACGGCACCGGGGAGCTGTTTTTT
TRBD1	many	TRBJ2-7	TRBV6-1	CASSRKTGYEQYF	TGTGCCAGCAGTCGCAAGACAGGGTACGAGCAGTACTTC